The clone carrying this T cell receptor (beta chain) was observed a few times. Its target is unknown. The sample comes from a study of T cells in Graves' hyperthyroidism and ophthalmopathy. Across 18 months, stable Graves' hyperthyroidism was marked by no progression to ophthalmopathy. The study based diagnoses on clinical symptoms, serum thyroxine and TRAb, thyroid ultrasound and orbital computed tomography. The V and J ends lost 6 bases and 1 base, in that order; junction bases with no gene match: 6. Looked up from germline, CDR1 is LNHDA and CDR2 is SQIVND (reference sequence). The CDR3 totals 15 residues. Regarding the study as a whole: In validation, the model predicted ophthalmopathy. These predictions came a median about 6 months before onset.

TCR beta CDR3 regions were amplified from RNA transcripts. Researchers ran a first-round RT-PCR on the TCR CDR3 using the HTBI primer set. Each CDR3 protein is one row after TCRdb ran MiXCR on the multiplex PCR reads. The top ten clones hold 20% to 25% of a sample with roughly 350,000 distinct CDR3 sequences, around 14% of them seen once. The clonotype originates from a woman aged 30 to 39 with Graves' hyperthyroidism. The sequenced sample was blood. This chain uses TRBV19 with TRBJ1-1; 9 bases map to TRBD1. CDR3 region: CASSATGGSNTEAFF. The CDR3, as DNA: TGTGCCAGTAGCGCAACAGGGGGCTCGAACACTGAAGCTTTCTTT.